The source of this T cell receptor (beta chain) is a study of cytomegalovirus exposure and HLA in healthy donors. Study background: Both the roughly 120 validation repertoires and the 500 to 700 first-cohort repertoires used the same platform, as reported by a later analysis. Study-wide points: Cytomegalovirus status was reportedly diagnosed by the classifier with high specificity and sensitivity. Most TCRs appeared rarely, but some public TCRs recurred in many donors.

As for this clone: Its antigen is undetermined.

There are 16 residues in the CDR3. CDR1 and CDR2 (germline): SGHRS, YFSETQ. Deletions cut 0 bases from V and 4 bases from J, with 14 bases between. Libraries were prepared by immunoSEQ multiplex PCR; TCRdb keeps only in-frame clonotypes and omits some of them. The sample lists about 180,000 clones, roughly 89% seen once, with roughly 1.4% in the top ten. The source is a woman aged 25-40 years in good health and CMV-seronegative. Sequencing used PBMCs. The chain joins TRBV5-1 to TRBJ1-5; D is perhaps TRBD1 (6 bases). The DNA for the CDR3 is TGCGCCAGCAGCTTGGCAGGGCTGACAGGAAATCAGCCCCAGCATTTT. Amino acids: CASSLAGLTGNQPQHF.